This is a list of T cell receptor beta chains from one sample in a study of T cells in Graves' hyperthyroidism and ophthalmopathy. TCRdb reanalysed the multiplex PCR reads using MiXCR and keeps one entry per CDR3 protein. Among roughly 700,000 distinct CDR3 sequences listed, around 16% were seen once. Sample: blood. The receptors were sampled from a middle-aged man with Graves' hyperthyroidism. CDR3s include the opening cysteine and the closing phenylalanine or tryptophan. D genes are given only for firm matches. Size is stated for part of the rows, as once, few or many counts, or as a class when the clone is expanded.

NA,few,TRBJ2-7,15,TRBV7-9,CASSLGEYSSYEQYF,TGTGCCAGCAGCTTAGGCGAGTACAGCTCCTACGAGCAGTACTTC
NA,NA,TRBJ2-3,17,TRBV10-3,CAISESVGVEDTDTQYF,TGTGCCATCAGTGAGTCGGTAGGGGTCGAAGACACAGATACGCAGTATTTT
NA,NA,TRBJ1-3,16,TRBV10-3,CAISPHGDCSGNTIYF,TGTGCCATCAGCCCCCACGGGGATTGCTCTGGAAACACCATATATTTT
NA,many,TRBJ2-6,12,TRBV12-3/TRBV12-4,CASSPLLQSLTF,TGTGCCAGCAGTCCCCTACTTCAATCCCTGACTTTC
NA,many,TRBJ2-3,18,TRBV7-2,CASSLVGGGISSTDTQYF,TGTGCCAGCAGCTTAGTAGGGGGAGGGATCTCTAGCACAGATACGCAGTATTTT
NA,NA,TRBJ1-1,15,TRBV7-2,CASSLMGGTTTEAFF,TGTGCCAGCAGCTTAATGGGGGGGACGACCACTGAAGCTTTCTTT
TRBD1,many,TRBJ1-5,14,TRBV2,CASSEGQGGKPQHF,TGTGCCAGCAGTGAGGGACAGGGAGGAAAGCCCCAGCATTTT
NA,few,TRBJ2-7,17,TRBV25-1,CASSEGGRASRDYEQYF,TGTGCCAGCAGTGAGGGGGGGCGGGCTAGCCGAGATTACGAGCAGTACTTC
NA,NA,TRBJ2-7,13,TRBV3-1,CASSQDFPYEQYF,TGTGCCAGCAGCCAAGATTTCCCATACGAGCAGTACTTC
NA,many,TRBJ2-1,14,TRBV7-9,CASSLARGGDEQFF,TGTGCCAGCAGCTTAGCAAGAGGCGGGGATGAGCAGTTCTTC
TRBD2,NA,TRBJ2-7,14,TRBV5-1,CASSGGLAGGEQYF,TGCGCCAGCAGCGGGGGACTAGCGGGAGGCGAGCAGTACTTC
NA,few,TRBJ2-5,15,TRBV15,CATSRGQGQGETQYF,TGTGCCACCAGCAGAGGTCAGGGGCAGGGGGAGACCCAGTACTTC
TRBD2,few,TRBJ2-3,16,TRBV28,CASSFGLARGTDTQYF,TGTGCCAGCAGTTTTGGACTAGCGAGGGGCACAGATACGCAGTATTTT